A single sample gave rise to the 6 T cell receptor beta chains below, sequenced in a study of T cell responses to AZD1222 COVID-19 vaccine. The protocol was immunoSEQ multiplex PCR, while the TCRdb copy is restricted to in-frame clones and leaves out a portion. The sample consists of roughly 130,000 clones, just over 85% of them appearing once. The specimen comprised peripheral blood, sampled on day 0 of MenACWY control vaccination. These receptor sequences come from an adult in good health.

The table lists this clone with a few counts. The chain joins TRBV5-6 to TRBJ1-1; D perhaps matches TRBD1 (6 bases). CDR1 and CDR2 from the germline V gene are SGHDT and YYEEEE. CDR3 length equals 18 residues. V was trimmed by 4 bases and J by 0 bases, leaving 22 bases between them. CDR3 residues: CASSRYLGGLAMNTEAFF. In DNA form, the CDR3 reads TGTGCCAGCAGCCGTTATCTAGGGGGTTTGGCAATGAACACTGAAGCTTTCTTT. The full variable domain, its missing parts supplied by reference TRBV5-6 and TRBJ1-1, is DAGVTQSPTHLIKTRGQQVTLRCSPKSGHDTVSWYQQALGQGPQFIFQYYEEEERQRGNFPDRFSGHQFPNYSSELNVNALLLGDSALYLCASSRYLGGLAMNTEAFFGQGTRLTVV.

CDR3 nucleotides: TGTGCCAGTAGTATAAAGGGCTCTGGGGCCAACGTCCTGACTTTC. Translation: CASSIKGSGANVLTF. This chain links TRBV19 with TRBJ2-6; D remains ambiguous. CDR3 length: 15 residues. CDR1 LNHDA and CDR2 SQIVND come from the germline V gene (reference sequence). V was trimmed by 2 bases and J by 0 bases, leaving 5 bases between them. Based on the CDR3 plus reference TRBV19 and TRBJ2-6, the full variable domain is DGGITQSPKYLFRKEGQNVTLSCEQNLNHDAMYWYRQDPGQGLRLIYYSQIVNDFQKGDIAEGYSVSREKKESFPLTVTSAQKNPTAFYLCASSIKGSGANVLTFGAGSRLTVL.

The chain joins TRBV2 to TRBJ1-2, with 8 positions matching TRBD1. The CDR3 loop spans 12 amino acids. V was pared by 4 bases and J by 8 bases, with 3 bases of the junction left unmatched. Germline lookup yields CDR1 SNHLY and CDR2 FYNNEI. The CDR3 reads CASSGTGFGYTF. As DNA, the CDR3 is TGTGCCAGCAGTGGGACAGGGTTCGGCTACACCTTC.

J is TRBJ2-1 and V is TRBV19; D may be TRBD1 (7 bases). The CDR3 spans 13 residues. Germline V gene lookup returns CDR1 LNHDA and CDR2 SQIVND (reference sequence). Trimming took off 5 bases at V and 8 bases at J, with 13 bases between the two ends. CDR3 DNA: TGTGCCAGTAGTCCTCAGGGGGGACATGAGCAGTTCTTC. Translated, it gives CASSPQGGHEQFF.

The CDR3 coding sequence is TGTGCCAGCAGCTCGACCACCGGGGCTAGAGGATTCTCCTACGAGCAGTACTTC. It codes for CASSSTTGARGFSYEQYF. The chain links TRBV11-2 to TRBJ2-7; D possibly uses TRBD1 or TRBD2 (5 bases each). V lost 4 bases, J lost 0 bases, and 22 bases lay in between. The CDR3 sequence is 18 residues long. Germline V gene sequence: CDR1 SGHAT, CDR2 FQNNGV.

CDR3 DNA sequence: TGCAGTGCTAGAGTGACGCAGGGAGCTTTCTTT. Amino acids: CSARVTQGAFF. The V and J genes are TRBV20-1 and TRBJ1-1; a possible D gene is TRBD1 (5 bases). This CDR3 has 11 amino acids. Germline V lookup: CDR1 DFQATT, CDR2 SNEGSKA (reference sequence). The germline V and J ends were trimmed by 1 base and 10 bases, with 10 bases remaining between them.